One and the same sample provided the 9 T cell receptor beta chains below, sequenced in a study of blood T cell repertoires in COVID-19. Assay: immunoSEQ multiplex PCR; the TCRdb copy retains only in-frame clones and omits some. The table records some 370,000 clones, under 85% of them present only once. The sequenced material came from PBMCs or T cells enriched from blood (not recorded which). These receptors were taken from a woman aged 50 to 65 who had recovered from COVID-19.

The rearrangement joins TRBV7-2 to TRBJ2-7; 7 nucleotides line up with TRBD1. With 4 bases clipped from V and 0 bases from J, the junction kept 3 bases outside the gene matches. CDR1 SGHTA and CDR2 FQGNSA come from the germline V gene. This CDR3 has 14 residues. CDR3 in DNA: TGTGCCAGCAGCTCCCCAGGGGGCTCCTACGAGCAGTACTTC. Translated: CASSSPGGSYEQYF. The variable domain in full, with the rest retrieved from reference TRBV7-2 and TRBJ2-7, is GAGVSQSPSNKVTEKGKDVELRCDPISGHTALYWYRQSLGQGLEFLIYFQGNSAPDKSGLPSDRFSAERTGGSVSTLTIQRTQQEDSAVYLCASSSPGGSYEQYFGPGTRLTVT.

The chain carries TRBV7-9 and TRBJ1-2, with a possible D match to TRBD1 (6 bases). Germline CDR1 reads SEHNR; CDR2 reads FQNEAQ (reference sequence). Trimming removed 0 bases from V and 2 bases from J, with 10 bases in between. There are 15 residues in the CDR3. In DNA form, the CDR3 reads TGTGCCAGCAGCTTAGCGGAAACAGGGAACTATGGCTACACCTTC. It yields the protein CASSLAETGNYGYTF.

This chain links TRBV4-1 with TRBJ2-3; 13 bases fit TRBD2. Germline V gene sequence: CDR1 MGHRA, CDR2 YSYEKL. The CDR3 loop spans 21 amino acids. With V trimmed by 6 bases and J by 2 bases, 20 bases remained unmatched. CDR3 loop: CASSSVGGLAGDGRITDTQYF. Written as DNA, the CDR3 is TGCGCCAGCAGTTCGGTGGGAGGACTAGCGGGAGATGGGCGGATCACAGATACGCAGTATTTT.

The chain combines TRBV10-1 with TRBJ2-7; 11 bases fit TRBD2. Looked up from germline, CDR1 is WNHNN and CDR2 is SYGVQD (reference sequence). CDR3 length: 14 amino acids. V lost 6 bases and J lost 4; bases outside the gene matches: 5. The CDR3: CASRRLAGGYEQYF. In DNA, the CDR3 is TGCGCCAGCAGACGTCTAGCGGGGGGTTACGAGCAGTACTTC.

The chain links TRBV5-8 to TRBJ1-5; 8 bases align to TRBD1. The CDR3 runs 15 residues. CDR1 SGHTS and CDR2 YDEGEE come from the germline V gene. V shed 1 base, J shed 5 bases, and the junction held 5 bases outside the gene matches. CDR3 protein: CASSLSGGSDQPQHF. The CDR3 DNA reads as TGTGCCAGCAGCTTGTCAGGGGGCTCGGATCAGCCCCAGCATTTT.

The CDR3, as DNA: TGTGCCAGTAGTATAGATCAGGTATCCTACGAGCAGTACTTC. Amino acid sequence: CASSIDQVSYEQYF. This chain joins TRBV19 and TRBJ2-7, with D hard to call. Trimming pared 0 bases from V and 1 base from J, leaving 7 bases between. The CDR3 has 14 amino acids. CDR1 is LNHDA, CDR2 SQIVND, per germline (reference sequence).

The genes are TRBV19 and TRBJ1-1; TRBD1 might be the D (5 bases). Trimming removed 5 bases from V and 0 bases from J, with 10 bases in between. This CDR3 is 14 amino acids long. CDR1 is LNHDA and CDR2 is SQIVND in the germline V gene (reference sequence). The CDR3 nucleotides are TGTGCCAGTAGTGTGACAGCTATGAACACTGAAGCTTTCTTT. It yields the protein CASSVTAMNTEAFF.

This clone has just a few counts. This chain connects TRBV18 to TRBJ2-3; perhaps TRBD2 as D (5 bases). The CDR3 contains 14 residues. Germline V gene lookup returns CDR1 KGHSH and CDR2 LQKENI. The ends were cut back, 4 bases at V and 6 bases at J, with 14 bases in the middle. The CDR3 DNA reads TGTGCCAGCTCACACGGACTCGACACGGATACGCAGTATTTT. Protein sequence: CASSHGLDTDTQYF.

The chain carries TRBV23-1 and TRBJ2-1, with D unresolved. TRBV23-1 belongs to the ORF category, with a function that is uncertain. The V and J ends lost 3 bases and 2 bases respectively, with 35 bases between them. The CDR3 contains 23 residues. CDR3 region: CASSHLFGADGQVYSMPYNEQFF. The CDR3 nucleotides are TGCGCCAGCAGTCATCTTTTCGGAGCCGACGGTCAAGTGTACTCTATGCCCTACAATGAGCAGTTCTTC.